The 18 T cell receptor beta chains below all came from one sample that was sequenced in a study of CD8+CD57+ T cells in acquired aplastic anemia. Patients included in sequencing had previously demonstrated CD8+CD57+ cell expansion by flow cytometry. CDR3 and TCR beta VDJ profiling relied on a genomic DNA template. One entry per CDR3 protein, called by TCRdb with MiXCR from the reads. Seen here are 200,000 to 250,000 distinct CDR3 sequences, roughly half observed once, and the top ten hold under 9%. Sequencing was done on a sample of sorted CD4+, CD8+, or CD8+CD57+ T cells (not recorded which) from PBMCs. These receptors were obtained from a human donor with aplastic anemia.

The rearrangement joins TRBV18 to TRBJ1-5; D may be TRBD1 (5 bases). Per the germline V gene, CDR1 is KGHSH and CDR2 is LQKENI. With 4 bases removed from V and 3 bases from J, the gap between germline ends came to 10 bases. This CDR3 contains 14 residues. DNA of the CDR3: TGTGCCAGCTCACAGGGGCCCGTCAATCAGCCCCAGCATTTT. It is translated as CASSQGPVNQPQHF.

The V and J genes are TRBV5-1 and TRBJ2-7; D is possibly TRBD1 or TRBD2 (6 bases each). Germline V lookup: CDR1 SGHRS, CDR2 YFSETQ. With 5 bases removed from V and 0 bases from J, the gap between germline ends came to 12 bases. This CDR3 spans 14 amino acids. CDR3 in amino acids: CASRRDILSYEQYF. As DNA, the CDR3 is TGCGCCAGCAGGCGGGACATCCTCTCCTACGAGCAGTACTTC.

The rearrangement joins TRBV7-2 to TRBJ2-7; 9 bases are a match to TRBD2. The V gene end was trimmed by 6 bases and the J gene end by 10 bases; junction bases not matched to a gene: 7. Germline assignment: CDR1 SGHTA and CDR2 FQGNSA. The CDR3 totals 12 residues. The CDR3 DNA reads as TGTGCCAGCAGTCTCCTTAGCGGGGGCCAGTACTTC. The encoded protein is CASSLLSGGQYF.

The chain couples TRBV7-8 to TRBJ1-1; D might be TRBD1 (5 bases). The V end lost 5 bases, the J end lost 4 bases, and 14 bases lay between the germline ends. Germline assignment: CDR1 SGHVS and CDR2 FQNEAQ. This CDR3 spans 14 amino acids. The CDR3 nucleotides are TGTGCCAGCAGCCCAAGACAGTTCCTCACTGAAGCTTTCTTT. Its protein is CASSPRQFLTEAFF.

This clonotype was picked up many times. V is TRBV2 and J is TRBJ2-7; TRBD1 aligns across 9 bases. This CDR3 has 14 residues. Germline V gene lookup returns CDR1 SNHLY and CDR2 FYNNEI. V was pared by 6 bases and J by 3 bases, with 6 bases of the junction left unmatched. This CDR3 reads CASRYDRGFYEQYF. DNA of the CDR3: TGTGCCAGCAGATACGACAGGGGGTTCTACGAGCAGTACTTC.

J is TRBJ2-5 and V is TRBV12-3 or TRBV12-4; 10 positions match TRBD2. The CDR3 totals 16 residues. The junction had 4 bases not matched to a gene; V was cut back by 2 bases and J by 1 base. The CDR3 sequence is CASSLRTSGGQETQYF. The CDR3 nucleotides read TGTGCCAGCAGTTTACGGACTAGCGGAGGCCAAGAGACCCAGTACTTC.

This chain links TRBV7-8 with TRBJ2-2; 7 nucleotides agree with TRBD2. The trim removed 5 bases at V and 5 bases at J, leaving 14 bases unmatched. CDR1 is SGHVS and CDR2 is FQNEAQ in the germline V gene. The CDR3 is 17 amino acids. CDR3 residues: CASSPLARGGGTGELFF. The CDR3 nucleotides read TGTGCCAGCAGCCCCCTAGCGAGGGGCGGGGGTACCGGGGAGCTGTTTTTT.

V usage is TRBV15 and J usage is TRBJ2-1; 10 bases agree with TRBD2. CDR1 and CDR2 (germline): LNHNV, YYDKDF (reference sequence). This CDR3 spans 16 amino acids. V shed 0 bases and J 5 bases; nucleotides not matched to a gene: 4. This CDR3 reads CATSRESGGVNNEQFF. CDR3 sequence (DNA): TGTGCCACCAGCAGAGAGAGCGGGGGGGTTAACAATGAGCAGTTCTTC.

The count of this clonotype is one. This may be a read error: a much more frequent sequence differs by one nucleotide. The V gene is TRBV5-6, the J gene TRBJ1-5; the D is unclear. Germline V gives CDR1 SGHDT, CDR2 YYEEEE. This CDR3 contains 14 residues. The CDR3 sequence is CASSLGYSKQPQHF. The DNA for the CDR3 is TGTGCCAGCAGCTTGGGATATAGCAAGCAGCCCCAGCATTTT.

This clonotype has ten or more counts. The chain joins TRBV7-4 to TRBJ1-2; 9 bases agree with TRBD1. The CDR3 spans 16 residues. Germline-derived CDR1 and CDR2 are SGHVT and SQSDAQ. Losses at the gene ends were 5 bases for V and 4 bases for J; bases not matched to a gene: 11. The DNA for the CDR3 is TGTGCCAGCAGCCCTCGGACAGGGGCGGAGGGCTATGGCTACACCTTC. Residues: CASSPRTGAEGYGYTF.

In this sample, this clonotype turned up a few times. The chain recombines TRBV7-9 with TRBJ1-5, with unresolved D. Germline V gives CDR1 SEHNR, CDR2 FQNEAQ (reference sequence). The CDR3 has 14 residues. Trimming removed 5 bases at V and 0 bases at J, with 8 bases between. In DNA form, the CDR3 reads TGTGCCAGCAGCCAAAAGAATAGCAATCAGCCCCAGCATTTT. Protein: CASSQKNSNQPQHF.

This clonotype was counted between two and nine times. The chain is built from TRBV6-1 and TRBJ1-5, with a weak D call TRBD1 (5 bases). V shed 4 bases and J shed 7 bases, with 11 bases lying between them. This CDR3 has 13 amino acids. Germline assignment: CDR1 MNHNS and CDR2 SASEGT. The CDR3: CASSGGVRQPQHF. In DNA form, the CDR3 reads TGTGCCAGCAGTGGAGGGGTGAGACAGCCCCAGCATTTT.

The V gene is TRBV9, the J gene TRBJ2-2; either TRBD1 or TRBD2 may supply D (5 bases each). CDR3 size: 14 residues. V shed 4 bases and J shed 7 bases, with 14 bases lying between them. From germline, CDR1 is SGDLS and CDR2 YYNGEE. The CDR3: CASSIRDPGGELFF. The CDR3 nucleotides are TGTGCCAGCAGCATCCGGGACCCAGGCGGGGAGCTGTTTTTT.

V usage is TRBV9 and J usage is TRBJ1-1; D unclear. This CDR3 contains 13 residues. Germline CDR1 reads SGDLS; CDR2 reads YYNGEE. V lost 0 bases and J lost 2, with 5 bases in between. The DNA for the CDR3 is TGTGCCAGCAGCGTAGCGAGCAACACTGAAGCTTTCTTT. Translating it yields CASSVASNTEAFF.

V usage is TRBV19 and J usage is TRBJ2-2; 9 bases map to TRBD1. The CDR3 is 16 amino acids. Germline V CDR1 and CDR2: LNHDA, SQIVND (reference sequence). Unmatched junction bases numbered 9, after V lost 10 bases and J lost 0 bases. In DNA form, the CDR3 reads TGTGCCACTAAGGACAGGGGCCGATCGAACACCGGGGAGCTGTTTTTT. Amino acid sequence: CATKDRGRSNTGELFF.

The V call is TRBV27, the J call TRBJ1-2; D is perhaps TRBD1 (6 bases). CDR3 length equals 17 residues. The ends were cut back, 5 bases at V and 3 bases at J, with 22 bases in the middle. CDR1 is MNHEY and CDR2 is SMNVEV in the germline V gene (reference sequence). CDR3 nucleotide sequence: TGTGCCAGCAGTCCTAGCGCCCGGGACATGTGGCACTATGGCTACACCTTC. Its protein product is CASSPSARDMWHYGYTF.

V is TRBV29-1 and J is TRBJ1-1; TRBD1 matches 7 bases. The CDR3 covers 12 residues. After removal of 5 bases from V and 11 bases from J, the junction contained 11 bases not matched to a gene. CDR1 and CDR2 (germline): SQVTM, ANQGSEA. The CDR3 sequence: CSVKTGERPAFF. DNA for the CDR3: TGCAGCGTTAAAACAGGGGAGCGGCCGGCTTTCTTT.

On this clonotype itself: The CDR3 ends on some other residue instead of the conserved phenylalanine or tryptophan, so this is likely a read error. The chain is built from TRBV7-4 and TRBJ1-4, with D unresolved. Germline V CDR1 and CDR2: SGHVT, SQSDAQ. Trimming shortened V by 8 bases and J by 0 bases, and 16 bases separated the two germline ends. The CDR3 has 16 residues. The CDR3 bases are TGTGCCAGCGCCCAAGGCGAGATTGCAACTAATGAAAAACTGTTTCTT. The encoded protein is CASAQGEIATNEKLFL.